These T cell receptor beta chains were read from a single sample in a study of technical replicates of blood from several donors. Generated by immunoSEQ multiplex PCR, the TCRdb table keeps only in-frame clones and is missing some. This sample has about 100,000 clones, with more than 90% found just once. What was sequenced was T cells isolated from PBMCs. These TCRs come from a human donor in good health. Both conserved end residues are part of each CDR3. A D gene is named only where the DNA matches it firmly. Size tells how often a clone was seen (once, few, many) or the class of an expanded clone, and some rows leave it out.

V gene,J gene,D gene,clone size,CDR3 protein,CDR3 DNA
TRBV28,TRBJ2-7,TRBD2,.,CASRVAGGEHEQYF,TGTGCCAGCAGGGTAGCGGGAGGGGAACACGAGCAGTACTTC
TRBV5-6,TRBJ1-3,.,.,CASNHRPGGNTIYF,TGTGCCAGCAACCACCGGCCAGGCGGAAACACCATATATTTT
TRBV20-1,TRBJ1-2,.,.,CSARTYGYTF,TGCAGTGCTAGAACTTATGGCTACACCTTC
TRBV7-8,TRBJ2-1,.,.,CARSQGNEQFF,TGTGCCAGGTCACAGGGAAATGAGCAGTTCTTC
TRBV2,TRBJ2-7,.,few,CASFQGMAYEQYF,TGTGCCAGCTTCCAGGGGATGGCCTACGAGCAGTACTTC
TRBV5-1,TRBJ1-2,.,once,CASSVDSLGGYTF,TGCGCCAGCAGCGTGGACAGTTTGGGCGGCTACACCTTC
TRBV4-1,TRBJ2-2,.,.,CASSPFRSGLGGTGESTGELFF,TGCGCCAGCAGCCCGTTTAGAAGTGGGCTGGGGGGAACAGGGGAAAGTACCGGGGAGCTGTTTTTT
TRBV28,TRBJ2-2,.,once,CASSHGGTYTGELFF,TGTGCCAGCAGTCACGGAGGGACCTACACCGGGGAGCTGTTTTTT
TRBV29-1,TRBJ2-1,TRBD1,.,CSVEDWDRAHGQFF,TGCAGCGTTGAAGATTGGGACAGGGCCCACGGGCAGTTCTTC
TRBV14,TRBJ2-1,TRBD2,.,CASRGTSGYFQEEFF,TGTGCCAGCAGAGGGACTAGCGGGTACTTTCAAGAGGAGTTCTTC
TRBV5-1,TRBJ2-1,.,.,CASSLGDTHNEQFF,TGCGCCAGCAGCTTGGGCGACACACACAATGAGCAGTTCTTC
TRBV19,TRBJ1-5,.,.,CASSIQDDQPQHF,TGTGCCAGTAGTATTCAGGATGATCAGCCCCAGCATTTT
TRBV7-9,TRBJ2-3,.,.,CASSLFRDNTDTQYF,TGTGCCAGCAGCTTATTCAGGGACAACACAGATACGCAGTATTTT
TRBV11-3,TRBJ2-7,.,.,CASSLGTAYEQYF,TGTGCCAGCAGCTTAGGTACGGCCTACGAGCAGTACTTC
TRBV29-1,TRBJ1-2,.,.,CSVGAPVYGYTF,TGCAGCGTGGGGGCCCCGGTCTATGGCTACACCTTC
TRBV6-6,TRBJ2-1,TRBD1,.,CATEKTGPYNEQFF,TGTGCCACCGAGAAGACAGGGCCGTACAATGAGCAGTTCTTC
TRBV11-2,TRBJ1-5,.,.,CASSPDLDTSNQPQHF,TGTGCCAGCAGCCCTGACCTGGACACGAGCAATCAGCCCCAGCATTTT
TRBV7-9,TRBJ2-1,TRBD1,once,CASSIRQGKHNEQFF,TGTGCCAGCAGCATTCGACAGGGGAAGCACAATGAGCAGTTCTTC
TRBV10-2,TRBJ2-2,.,.,CASRKQGWAGELFF,TGCGCCAGCAGAAAACAGGGATGGGCCGGGGAGCTGTTTTTT
TRBV7-9,TRBJ1-2,TRBD1,once,CASSQQGAYGYTF,TGTGCCAGCAGCCAACAGGGGGCATATGGCTACACCTTC
TRBV9,TRBJ2-3,TRBD2,.,CASSAGRAITDTQYF,TGTGCCAGCAGCGCCGGGAGGGCGATCACAGATACGCAGTATTTT
TRBV6-5,TRBJ2-5,.,.,CASTYGEPGETQYF,TGTGCCAGCACATACGGGGAACCGGGAGAGACCCAGTACTTC
TRBV2,TRBJ1-1,.,.,CASSEFGGFGTEAFF,TGTGCCAGCAGTGAATTTGGGGGGTTCGGCACTGAAGCTTTCTTT
TRBV4-1,TRBJ1-1,.,.,CASSQGGWGRMNTEAFF,TGCGCCAGCAGCCAAGGGGGGTGGGGGCGCATGAACACTGAAGCTTTCTTT
TRBV4-1,TRBJ2-7,.,once,CASSYYEQYF,TGCGCCAGCAGCTACTACGAGCAGTACTTC
TRBV18,TRBJ2-3,TRBD1,.,CASSGTGGTDTQYF,TGTGCCAGCTCGGGGACAGGGGGCACAGATACGCAGTATTTT
TRBV28,TRBJ2-5,TRBD2,.,CASTSAGDGETQYF,TGTGCCAGCACTTCGGCGGGAGACGGAGAGACCCAGTACTTC
TRBV9,TRBJ2-1,.,.,CASSVVSGGGAHEQFF,TGTGCCAGCAGCGTAGTTTCTGGTGGGGGGGCCCATGAGCAGTTCTTC
TRBV27,TRBJ1-5,.,once,CASSYGIGDQPQHF,TGTGCCAGCAGTTACGGTATCGGGGATCAGCCCCAGCATTTT
TRBV7-6,TRBJ2-1,TRBD2,.,CASSESSGSYNEQFF,TGTGCCAGCAGCGAGTCTAGCGGGTCCTACAATGAGCAGTTCTTC
TRBV7-8,TRBJ1-1,.,.,CASSLMEAGTQLMNTEAFF,TGTGCCAGCAGCTTAATGGAGGCCGGGACACAGCTGATGAACACTGAAGCTTTCTTT
TRBV9,TRBJ2-1,.,.,CASSVGGEGYNEQFF,TGTGCCAGCAGCGTTGGCGGAGAGGGATACAATGAGCAGTTCTTC
TRBV10-3,TRBJ1-3,TRBD1,.,CAIRATGESGNTIYF,TGTGCCATCAGAGCCACAGGGGAATCCGGAAACACCATATATTTT
TRBV7-2,TRBJ2-3,TRBD2,.,CASRWSSGDTQYF,TGTGCCAGCAGATGGTCTAGCGGCGATACGCAGTATTTT
TRBV7-8,TRBJ2-5,TRBD2,.,CASSPGTINKETQYF,TGTGCCAGCAGCCCGGGGACTATTAATAAAGAGACCCAGTACTTC
TRBV7-9,TRBJ2-3,TRBD2,.,CASSLWVTSAGDTQYF,TGTGCCAGCAGCTTATGGGTGACTAGCGCTGGAGATACGCAGTATTTT
TRBV4-1,TRBJ1-2,.,once,CASSQEWQGPYGYTF,TGCGCCAGCAGCCAAGAGTGGCAGGGTCCTTATGGCTACACCTTC
TRBV5-6,TRBJ2-1,TRBD1,.,CASSGQGPYDYNEQFF,TGTGCCAGCAGCGGACAGGGCCCCTACGACTACAATGAGCAGTTCTTC
TRBV6-4,TRBJ1-1,TRBD1,few,CASSGTGHTEAFF,TGTGCCAGCAGCGGGACAGGGCACACTGAAGCTTTCTTT
TRBV30,TRBJ2-6,TRBD2,.,CAWYGLAGDGANVLTF,TGTGCCTGGTATGGACTAGCGGGGGACGGGGCCAACGTCCTGACTTTC
TRBV29-1,TRBJ2-1,.,.,CSVVGRGSYNEQFF,TGCAGCGTTGTGGGCAGGGGAAGTTACAATGAGCAGTTCTTC
TRBV7-8,TRBJ2-3,.,.,CASSLSRIAQLRDTQYF,TGTGCCAGCAGCTTATCCCGTATCGCTCAGTTGAGGGATACGCAGTATTTT
TRBV5-1,TRBJ2-1,.,.,CASSASFGSPNEQFF,TGCGCCAGCAGCGCCTCTTTCGGGAGCCCAAATGAGCAGTTCTTC
TRBV7-3,TRBJ1-6,TRBD1,.,CASSSRDRSNSPLHF,TGTGCCAGCAGCTCGCGGGACAGAAGTAATTCACCCCTCCACTTT
TRBV2,TRBJ1-2,.,.,CASSEWPPGGYTF,TGTGCCAGCAGTGAATGGCCCCCGGGTGGCTACACCTTC
TRBV2,TRBJ2-5,TRBD2,.,CASRLAGGSSRASGDGQYF,TGTGCCAGCAGACTAGCGGGGGGGTCCTCCCGTGCATCCGGCGATGGCCAGTACTTC
TRBV7-3,TRBJ2-6,.,.,CASSSLRSGANVLTF,TGTGCCAGCAGCTCACTCAGGTCTGGGGCCAACGTCCTGACTTTC
TRBV19,TRBJ2-3,.,.,CASGRGAEVQYF,TGTGCCAGTGGCAGGGGGGCCGAAGTGCAGTATTTT
TRBV6-4,TRBJ2-7,.,.,CASSEGGYGSYEQYF,TGTGCCAGCAGTGAAGGGGGATATGGGTCCTACGAGCAGTACTTC
TRBV7-2,TRBJ1-5,.,once,CASSFVTAPNQPQHF,TGTGCCAGCAGCTTCGTGACTGCCCCTAATCAGCCCCAGCATTTT
TRBV7-9,TRBJ1-4,.,.,CASSLVRERGNEKLFF,TGTGCCAGCAGCTTAGTCAGGGAAAGGGGTAATGAAAAACTGTTTTTT
TRBV11-2,TRBJ2-7,TRBD1,.,CASRKMTGRYEQYF,TGTGCCAGCAGGAAAATGACAGGGCGCTACGAGCAGTACTTC
TRBV10-3,TRBJ2-7,TRBD2,.,CAIRLAGAYEQYF,TGTGCCATCAGGCTAGCGGGGGCCTACGAGCAGTACTTC
TRBV4-1,TRBJ2-7,.,.,CASSQELTLPTYEQYF,TGCGCCAGCAGCCAAGAGTTAACCCTACCCACCTACGAGCAGTACTTC
TRBV29-1,TRBJ1-1,.,few,CSVVGTGDGAFF,TGCAGCGTCGTGGGAACGGGGGACGGAGCTTTCTTT
TRBV28,TRBJ2-7,TRBD1,.,CASRPDRLSYEQYF,TGTGCCAGCAGGCCGGACAGGCTATCCTACGAGCAGTACTTC
TRBV4-1,TRBJ1-2,.,.,CASSQDYTGSFYGYTF,TGCGCCAGCAGCCAAGATTATACAGGGTCTTTCTATGGCTACACCTTC